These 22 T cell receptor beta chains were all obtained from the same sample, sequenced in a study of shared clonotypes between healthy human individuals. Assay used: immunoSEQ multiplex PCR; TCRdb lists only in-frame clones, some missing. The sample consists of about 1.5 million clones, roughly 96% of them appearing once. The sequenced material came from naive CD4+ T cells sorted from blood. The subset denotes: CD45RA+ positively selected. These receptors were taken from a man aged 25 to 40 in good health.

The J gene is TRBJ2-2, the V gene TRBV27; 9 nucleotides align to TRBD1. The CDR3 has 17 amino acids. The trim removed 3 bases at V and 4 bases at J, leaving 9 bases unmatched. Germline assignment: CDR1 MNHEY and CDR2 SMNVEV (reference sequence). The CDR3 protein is CASSFKTGGGGTGELFF. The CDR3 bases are TGTGCCAGCAGTTTCAAGACAGGGGGAGGCGGCACCGGGGAGCTGTTTTTT.

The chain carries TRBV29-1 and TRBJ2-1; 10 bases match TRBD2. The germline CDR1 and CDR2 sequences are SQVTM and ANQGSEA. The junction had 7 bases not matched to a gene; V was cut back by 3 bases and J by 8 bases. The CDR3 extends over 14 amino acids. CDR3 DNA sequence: TGCAGCGTTGACGGAGCGGGAGGGCTGCATGAGCAGTTCTTC. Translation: CSVDGAGGLHEQFF.

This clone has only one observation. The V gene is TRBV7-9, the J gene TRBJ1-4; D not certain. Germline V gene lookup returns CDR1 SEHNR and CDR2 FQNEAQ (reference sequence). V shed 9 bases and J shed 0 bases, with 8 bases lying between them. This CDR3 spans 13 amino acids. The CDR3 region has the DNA TGTGCCAGGTCCAGAGCAACTAATGAAAAACTGTTTTTT. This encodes CARSRATNEKLFF.

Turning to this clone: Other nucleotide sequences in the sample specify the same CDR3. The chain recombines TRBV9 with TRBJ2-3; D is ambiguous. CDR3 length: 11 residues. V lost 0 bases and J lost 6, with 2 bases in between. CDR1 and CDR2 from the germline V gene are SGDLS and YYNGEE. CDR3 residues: CASSVADTQYF. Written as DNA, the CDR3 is TGTGCCAGCAGCGTAGCCGATACGCAGTATTTT.

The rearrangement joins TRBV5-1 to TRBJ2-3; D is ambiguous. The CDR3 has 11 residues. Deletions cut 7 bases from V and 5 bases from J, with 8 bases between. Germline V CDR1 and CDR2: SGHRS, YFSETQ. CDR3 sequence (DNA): TGCGCCAGCCTCCTGGGAGATACGCAGTATTTT. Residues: CASLLGDTQYF.

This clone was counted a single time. The CDR3: CASSLIGDRTGTMGYTF. CDR3 sequence (DNA): TGTGCCAGCAGTTTAATTGGAGACCGAACAGGGACTATGGGCTACACCTTC. The genes are TRBV28 and TRBJ1-2; D is possibly TRBD1 (6 bases). The germline gives CDR1 MDHEN, CDR2 SYDVKM. CDR3 length: 17 amino acids. Trimming took off 2 bases at V and 8 bases at J, with 24 bases between the two ends.

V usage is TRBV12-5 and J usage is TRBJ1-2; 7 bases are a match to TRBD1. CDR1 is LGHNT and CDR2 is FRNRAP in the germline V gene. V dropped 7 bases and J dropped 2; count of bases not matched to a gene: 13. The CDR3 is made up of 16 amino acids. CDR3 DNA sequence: TGTGCTAGTGCCCTCTCCGCCGGGACAGACAACTATGGCTACACCTTC. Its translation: CASALSAGTDNYGYTF.

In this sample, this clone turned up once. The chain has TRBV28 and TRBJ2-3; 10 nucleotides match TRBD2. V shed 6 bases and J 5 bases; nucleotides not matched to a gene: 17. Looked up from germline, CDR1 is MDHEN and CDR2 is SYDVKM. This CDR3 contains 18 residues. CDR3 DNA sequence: TGTGCCAGCAGCCCCGACGGTGGGCTAGCGGGAGTGGGAGATACGCAGTATTTT. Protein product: CASSPDGGLAGVGDTQYF.

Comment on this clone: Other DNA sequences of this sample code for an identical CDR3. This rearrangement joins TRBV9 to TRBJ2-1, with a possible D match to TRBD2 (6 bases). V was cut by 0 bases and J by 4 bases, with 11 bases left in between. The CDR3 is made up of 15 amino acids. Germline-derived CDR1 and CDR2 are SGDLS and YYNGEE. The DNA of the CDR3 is TGTGCCAGCAGCGTAGGGCAGGGACTGTACAATGAGCAGTTCTTC. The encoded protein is CASSVGQGLYNEQFF. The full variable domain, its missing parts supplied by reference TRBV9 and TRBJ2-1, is DSGVTQTPKHLITATGQRVTLRCSPRSGDLSVYWYQQSLDQGLQFLIQYYNGEERAKGNILERFSAQQFPDLHSELNLSSLELGDSALYFCASSVGQGLYNEQFFGPGTRLTVL.

Here the CDR3 reads CASSGRETQYF. The CDR3, as DNA: TGCGCCAGCAGCGGAAGAGAGACCCAGTACTTC. The chain carries TRBV5-1 and TRBJ2-5; D is unresolved. The V end lost 4 bases, the J end lost 4 bases, and 5 bases lay between the germline ends. From germline, CDR1 is SGHRS and CDR2 YFSETQ. The length of the CDR3 is 11 residues.

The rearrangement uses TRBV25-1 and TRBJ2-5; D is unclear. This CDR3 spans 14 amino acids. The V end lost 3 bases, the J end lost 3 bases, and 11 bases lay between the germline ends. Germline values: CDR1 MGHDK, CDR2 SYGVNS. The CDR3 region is CASSDYQEKETQYF. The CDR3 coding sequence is TGTGCCAGCAGTGATTATCAGGAGAAAGAGACCCAGTACTTC.

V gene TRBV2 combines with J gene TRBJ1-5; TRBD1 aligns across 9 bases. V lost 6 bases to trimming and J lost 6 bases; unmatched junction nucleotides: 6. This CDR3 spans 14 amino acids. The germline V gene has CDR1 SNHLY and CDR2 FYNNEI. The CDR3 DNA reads TGTGCCAGCAGCGCGGGACAGGGAAGTCAGCCCCAGCATTTT. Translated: CASSAGQGSQPQHF.

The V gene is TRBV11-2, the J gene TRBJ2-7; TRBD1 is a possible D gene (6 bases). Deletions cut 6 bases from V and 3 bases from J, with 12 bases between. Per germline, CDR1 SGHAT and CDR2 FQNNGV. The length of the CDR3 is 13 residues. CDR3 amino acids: CASRGQGIYEQYF. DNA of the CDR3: TGTGCCAGCAGGGGGCAGGGGATCTACGAGCAGTACTTC. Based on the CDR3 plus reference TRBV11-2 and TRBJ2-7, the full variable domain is EAGVAQSPRYKIIEKRQSVAFWCNPISGHATLYWYQQILGQGPKLLIQFQNNGVVDDSQLPKDRFSAERLKGVDSTLKIQPAKLEDSAVYLCASRGQGIYEQYFGPGTRLTVT.

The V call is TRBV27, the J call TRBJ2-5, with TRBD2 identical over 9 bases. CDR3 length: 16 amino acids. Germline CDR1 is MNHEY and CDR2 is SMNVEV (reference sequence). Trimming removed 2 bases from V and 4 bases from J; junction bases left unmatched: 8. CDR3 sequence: CASSLGTSFGRETQYF. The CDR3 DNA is TGTGCCAGCAGTTTAGGGACTAGCTTTGGCAGAGAGACCCAGTACTTC.

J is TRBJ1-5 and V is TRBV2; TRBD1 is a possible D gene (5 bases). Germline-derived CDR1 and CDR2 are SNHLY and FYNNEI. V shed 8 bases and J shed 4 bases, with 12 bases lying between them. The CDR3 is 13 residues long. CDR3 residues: CASAMGGNQPQHF. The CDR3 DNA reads TGTGCCAGCGCGATGGGGGGAAATCAGCCCCAGCATTTT.

This CDR3 reads CASSVCTDTQYF. DNA of the CDR3: TGTGCCAGCAGCGTTTGCACAGATACGCAGTATTTT. V gene TRBV21-1 combines with J gene TRBJ2-3. TRBV21-1 is marked as a pseudogene. CDR3 length: 12 residues.

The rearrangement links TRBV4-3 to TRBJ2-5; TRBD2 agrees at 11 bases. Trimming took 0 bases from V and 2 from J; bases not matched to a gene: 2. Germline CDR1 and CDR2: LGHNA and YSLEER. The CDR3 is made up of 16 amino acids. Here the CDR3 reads CASSQDRLAGQETQYF. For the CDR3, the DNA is TGCGCCAGCAGCCAAGATAGACTAGCGGGGCAAGAGACCCAGTACTTC.

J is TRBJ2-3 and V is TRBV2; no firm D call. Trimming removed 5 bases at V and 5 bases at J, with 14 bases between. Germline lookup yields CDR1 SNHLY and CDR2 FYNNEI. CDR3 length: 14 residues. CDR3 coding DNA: TGTGCCAGCAGTTCGGGTATTCGAAGAGATACGCAGTATTTT. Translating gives CASSSGIRRDTQYF.

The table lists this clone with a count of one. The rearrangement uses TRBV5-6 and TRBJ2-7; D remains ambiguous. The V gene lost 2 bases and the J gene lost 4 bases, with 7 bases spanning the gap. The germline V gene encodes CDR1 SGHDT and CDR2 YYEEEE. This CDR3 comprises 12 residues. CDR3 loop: CASSFNAYEQYF. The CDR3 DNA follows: TGTGCCAGCAGCTTTAACGCTTACGAGCAGTACTTC.

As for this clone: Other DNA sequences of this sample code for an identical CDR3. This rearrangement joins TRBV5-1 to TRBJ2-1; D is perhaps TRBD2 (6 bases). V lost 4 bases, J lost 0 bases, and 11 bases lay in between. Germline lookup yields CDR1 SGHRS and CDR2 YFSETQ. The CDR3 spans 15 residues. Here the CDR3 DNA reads TGCGCCAGCAGCCCCGGAGGGAGCTCCTACAATGAGCAGTTCTTC. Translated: CASSPGGSSYNEQFF.

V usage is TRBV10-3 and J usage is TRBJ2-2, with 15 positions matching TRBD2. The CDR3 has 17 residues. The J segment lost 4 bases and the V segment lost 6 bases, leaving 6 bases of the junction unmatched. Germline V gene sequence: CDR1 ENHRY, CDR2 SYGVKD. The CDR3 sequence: CAISLGLAGGFTGELFF. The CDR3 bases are TGTGCCATCAGCCTCGGACTAGCGGGAGGGTTCACCGGGGAGCTGTTTTTT.

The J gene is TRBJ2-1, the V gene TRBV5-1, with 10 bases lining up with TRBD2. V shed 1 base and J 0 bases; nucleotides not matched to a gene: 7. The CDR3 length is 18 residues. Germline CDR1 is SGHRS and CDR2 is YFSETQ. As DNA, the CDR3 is TGCGCCAGCAGCTTGCGCTGGACTAGCGGAACCTCCTACAATGAGCAGTTCTTC. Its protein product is CASSLRWTSGTSYNEQFF.